Each of the 5 T cell receptor beta chains below was sequenced from the same sample in a study of neurological immune-mediated disorders. TCRdb used MiXCR to reprocess the 5' RACE reads, holding one entry per CDR3 protein. The sample consists of tens of thousands of distinct CDR3 sequences, approximately 12% of them appearing once. Sequencing input: PBMCs. The source is a man in his 60s in good health.

At least ten counts were recorded for this clonotype. This chain connects TRBV4-1 to TRBJ1-5; TRBD1 agrees at 8 bases. Trimming removed 0 bases from V and 4 bases from J; junction bases left unmatched: 8. The length of the CDR3 is 17 residues. Germline assignment: CDR1 MGHRA and CDR2 YSYEKL. Here the CDR3 reads CASSQDNPGQVNQPQHF. The CDR3 region has the DNA TGCGCCAGCAGCCAAGATAATCCGGGACAGGTTAATCAGCCCCAGCATTTT.

This clonotype has a count of ten or more. The chain combines TRBV24-1 with TRBJ1-4; perhaps TRBD1 as D (6 bases). Germline values: CDR1 KGHDR, CDR2 SFDVKD. The CDR3 is 17 amino acids. V was shortened by 3 bases and J by 0 bases, with 13 bases between the two germline ends. The CDR3 reads CATSDGQGFATNEKLFF. The CDR3 coding sequence is TGTGCCACCAGTGATGGCCAGGGGTTTGCAACTAATGAAAAACTGTTTTTT.

This clonotype was seen many times. The rearrangement links TRBV12-3 or TRBV12-4 to TRBJ2-2; D gene unclear. V gave up 4 bases and J gave up 0 bases, with 12 bases separating them. The CDR3 extends over 16 amino acids. CDR3 residues: CASSSRAAPNTGELFF. In DNA form, the CDR3 reads TGTGCCAGCAGTTCCCGAGCAGCCCCGAACACCGGGGAGCTGTTTTTT.

This clonotype has at least ten counts. The CDR3 region has the DNA TGTGCCAGCAGTGAAGACACCGGGGTGCCCCAGCATTTT. This sequence encodes CASSEDTGVPQHF. The chain uses TRBV2 and TRBJ1-5, with D hard to call. Trimming removed 1 base from V and 9 bases from J, with 10 bases in between. The CDR3 runs 13 residues. CDR1 and CDR2 from the germline V gene are SNHLY and FYNNEI.

This clonotype was seen repeatedly, ten times or more. V and J are TRBV5-6 and TRBJ2-2; unclear D gene. Germline V gives CDR1 SGHDT, CDR2 YYEEEE. Trimming removed 7 bases from V and 1 base from J, with 14 bases in between. The CDR3 is 15 residues long. As DNA, the CDR3 is TGTGCCAGCTCGGCTGTGCTGCTGAACACCGGGGAGCTGTTTTTT. Its translation: CASSAVLLNTGELFF.